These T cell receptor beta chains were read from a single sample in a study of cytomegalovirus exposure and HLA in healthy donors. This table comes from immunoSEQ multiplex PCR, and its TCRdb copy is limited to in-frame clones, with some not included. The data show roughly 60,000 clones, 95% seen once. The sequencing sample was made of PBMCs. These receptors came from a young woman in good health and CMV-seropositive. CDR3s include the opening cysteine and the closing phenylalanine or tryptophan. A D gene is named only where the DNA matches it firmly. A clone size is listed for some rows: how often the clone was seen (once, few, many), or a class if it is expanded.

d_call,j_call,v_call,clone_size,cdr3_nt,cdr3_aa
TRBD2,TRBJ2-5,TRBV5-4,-,TGTGCCAGCAGCCCTCCGACGGGGGGAGGGAGAGAGACCCAGTACTTC,CASSPPTGGGRETQYF
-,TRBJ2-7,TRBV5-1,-,TGCGCCAGCAGCCCCCTTGAGGTTGCGACCTCCTACGAGCAGTACTTC,CASSPLEVATSYEQYF
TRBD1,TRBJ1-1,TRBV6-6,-,TGTGCCAGCAGTGCGGGACAGGGGCGGTACACTGAAGCTTTCTTT,CASSAGQGRYTEAFF
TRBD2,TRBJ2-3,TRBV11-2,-,TGTGCCAGCATGGGACTAGCGGGAGGGAGAGCAGATACGCAGTATTTT,CASMGLAGGRADTQYF
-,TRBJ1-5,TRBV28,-,TGTGCCAGCAGTTTCGGGCCCCAGCATTTT,CASSFGPQHF
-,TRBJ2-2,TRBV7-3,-,TGTGCCAGCAGTCTAGGAGGGGAGTCCGGGGAGCTGTTTTTT,CASSLGGESGELFF
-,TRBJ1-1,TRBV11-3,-,TGTGCCAGCAGCCCCAGACAGGATCCAACTGAAGCTTTCTTT,CASSPRQDPTEAFF
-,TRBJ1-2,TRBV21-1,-,TGTGCCAGCAGCCCTCGGGGGGAGAACTATGGCTACACCTTC,CASSPRGENYGYTF
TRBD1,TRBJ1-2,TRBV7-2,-,TGTGCCAGCAGCTTCCACGCCCGGGTGCCACGGACAGGGAACTATGGCTACACCTTC,CASSFHARVPRTGNYGYTF
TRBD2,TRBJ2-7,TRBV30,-,TGTGCCTGGAGTGCGGGCGGGGGGACCTACGAGCAGTACTTC,CAWSAGGGTYEQYF
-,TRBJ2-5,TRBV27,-,TGTGCCAGCAGTTTATCCCGGGGGGCGGGAGAGACCCAGTACTTC,CASSLSRGAGETQYF
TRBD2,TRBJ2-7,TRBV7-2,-,TGTGCCAGCAGCTTAGAAGGTCTCGGGGCTAGCGGAACCTACGAGCAGTACTTC,CASSLEGLGASGTYEQYF
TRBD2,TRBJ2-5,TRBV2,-,TGTGCCAGCAGTGATCCTAGCGGGAGGGGGCGGGAGACCCAGTACTTC,CASSDPSGRGRETQYF
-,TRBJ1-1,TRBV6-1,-,TGTGCCAGCAGTGAAGCGTCTCAGGGTGAAGCTTTCTTT,CASSEASQGEAFF
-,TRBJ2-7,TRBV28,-,TGTGCCACTACGCCAGGTCCCCACGAGCAGTACTTC,CATTPGPHEQYF
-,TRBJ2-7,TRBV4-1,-,TGCGCCAGCAGCCAAGGTAGCAGGGGCTCCTACGAGCAGTACTTC,CASSQGSRGSYEQYF
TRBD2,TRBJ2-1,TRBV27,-,TGTGCCAGCAGTTTACCAACTAGCGGGATGGATGAGCAGTTCTTC,CASSLPTSGMDEQFF
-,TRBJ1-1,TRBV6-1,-,TGTGCCAGCAGTGAAAGAGGGGGGGGGCGTATGAACACTGAAGCTTTCTTT,CASSERGGGRMNTEAFF
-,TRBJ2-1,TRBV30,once,TGTGCCTGGAGTGAGCGGAGAGACAATGAGCAGTTCTTC,CAWSERRDNEQFF
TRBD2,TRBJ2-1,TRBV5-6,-,TGTGCCAGCAGCTTAAGAAGGACTAGCGGGAGTATCAGTGAGCAGTTCTTC,CASSLRRTSGSISEQFF
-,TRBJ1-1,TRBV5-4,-,TGTGCCAGCAGCTTCTCACAGAACACTGAAGCTTTCTTT,CASSFSQNTEAFF
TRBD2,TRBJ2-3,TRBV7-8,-,TGTGCCAGCAGCTTAGTGGGACTAGCGTACCTCACAGATACGCAGTATTTT,CASSLVGLAYLTDTQYF